Below are 9 T cell receptor beta chains sequenced from a single sample in a study of cytomegalovirus exposure and HLA in healthy donors. TCRdb keeps only in-frame clones here, not all; method: immunoSEQ multiplex PCR. The sample contains approximately 180,000 clones, around 86% of which appear only once. The sequencing sample was made of PBMCs. The receptors stem from a woman under 30 in good health and CMV-seronegative.

The chain carries TRBV29-1 and TRBJ1-1; TRBD1 aligns across 9 bases. The germline gives CDR1 SQVTM, CDR2 ANQGSEA. This CDR3 contains 14 residues. Unmatched junction bases numbered 8, after V lost 4 bases and J lost 5 bases. CDR3 region: CSVVGGQGSTEAFF. CDR3 DNA: TGCAGCGTTGTGGGGGGACAGGGTTCAACTGAAGCTTTCTTT.

The V and J genes are TRBV6-1 and TRBJ1-1; TRBD1 matches 7 bases. V was clipped by 0 bases and J by 4 bases; unmatched bases: 11. Germline CDR1 MNHNS, CDR2 SASEGT. The CDR3 has 17 residues. The CDR3 loop is CASSEAPRGRLPTEAFF. In DNA form, the CDR3 reads TGTGCCAGCAGTGAAGCGCCGAGGGGGCGCCTACCCACTGAAGCTTTCTTT.

V gene TRBV6-5 combines with J gene TRBJ1-2; the D gene is possibly TRBD1 (5 bases). Trimming cost V 4 bases and J 4 bases, with 16 bases left between them. The CDR3 has 15 amino acids. Germline V lookup: CDR1 MNHEY, CDR2 SVGAGI. CDR3 residues: CASSWRPSRGYGYTF. Here the CDR3 DNA reads TGTGCCAGCAGTTGGAGACCAAGTAGGGGCTATGGCTACACCTTC.

Here the CDR3 DNA reads TGCGCCAGCAGCTTAGGACAGAATGAAAAACTGTTTTTT. It specifies CASSLGQNEKLFF. The chain employs TRBV5-1 and TRBJ1-4; a possible D gene is TRBD1 (6 bases). The CDR3 contains 13 residues. Looked up from germline, CDR1 is SGHRS and CDR2 is YFSETQ. Deletions cut 2 bases from V and 5 bases from J, with 7 bases between.

V usage is TRBV11-3 and J usage is TRBJ2-1; D ambiguous. With 2 bases removed from V and 0 bases from J, the gap between germline ends came to 17 bases. Per the germline V gene, CDR1 is SGHNT and CDR2 is YENEEA. CDR3 length: 18 residues. The CDR3 reads CASSLFPPFYGSYNEQFF. The CDR3 DNA reads TGTGCCAGCAGCTTATTTCCCCCGTTCTATGGCTCCTACAATGAGCAGTTCTTC.

As DNA, the CDR3 is TGTGCCAGCAGCTCCTCTGGACAGGGAGACCTCTATGGCTACACCTTC. This encodes CASSSSGQGDLYGYTF. J is TRBJ1-2 and V is TRBV5-4; TRBD1 matches at 8 bases. The CDR3 has 16 amino acids. The V and J ends lost 3 bases and 4 bases, in that order; junction bases with no gene match: 11. Germline V CDR1 and CDR2: SGHNT, YYREEE (reference sequence).

The rearrangement uses TRBV7-8 and TRBJ1-5, with D perhaps TRBD1 (5 bases). CDR3 size: 14 residues. Trimming removed 3 bases at V and 6 bases at J, with 12 bases between. Germline loops: CDR1 SGHVS, CDR2 FQNEAQ. The CDR3 protein is CASSFIGDVQPQHF. DNA of the CDR3: TGTGCCAGCAGCTTCATAGGGGATGTTCAGCCCCAGCATTTT.

V usage is TRBV5-1 and J usage is TRBJ2-1; maybe TRBD2 (6 bases). This CDR3 contains 12 residues. Germline CDR1 and CDR2: SGHRS and YFSETQ. Trimming removed 0 bases at V and 10 bases at J, with 8 bases between. CDR3 nucleotides: TGCGCCAGCAGCTTGGGGGGGGACGAGCAGTTCTTC. Amino acid sequence: CASSLGGDEQFF.

The V and J genes are TRBV11-2 and TRBJ2-1; maybe TRBD2 (5 bases). Germline values: CDR1 SGHAT, CDR2 FQNNGV. Deletions cut 1 base from V and 9 bases from J, with 10 bases between. This CDR3 has 13 amino acids. The CDR3 coding sequence is TGTGCCAGCAGCTTAGTTAGCGTTACTGAGCAGTTCTTC. The encoded protein is CASSLVSVTEQFF.